This T cell receptor (beta chain) was identified in a study of chemoradiotherapy in HPV16-positive cancers. Study observations and caveats: Candidate HPV-specific clones and E7-related TCR motifs grew in tumor during treatment.

Of note for this clone: Its antigen is not known.

V gave up 5 bases and J gave up 1 base, with 32 bases separating them. Germline CDR1 SGHVS, CDR2 FNYEAQ. This CDR3 has 21 amino acids. Here immunoSEQ multiplex PCR was the method, and the copy in TCRdb shows in-frame clones only, minus some. Among approximately 5,900 clones listed, under 85% were seen once. This specimen consisted of tumor tissue, obtained from a patient who underwent chemoradiotherapy. This TCR was recovered from a human donor with HPV-associated anogenital cancer. The genes are TRBV7-6 and TRBJ1-1, with D perhaps matching TRBD1 (5 bases). The CDR3 DNA reads as TGTGCCAGCAGCCGACTATCCATGGGGCTCTTAGTCCTCGGGGCGAACACTGAAGCTTTCTTT. It encodes CASSRLSMGLLVLGANTEAFF.